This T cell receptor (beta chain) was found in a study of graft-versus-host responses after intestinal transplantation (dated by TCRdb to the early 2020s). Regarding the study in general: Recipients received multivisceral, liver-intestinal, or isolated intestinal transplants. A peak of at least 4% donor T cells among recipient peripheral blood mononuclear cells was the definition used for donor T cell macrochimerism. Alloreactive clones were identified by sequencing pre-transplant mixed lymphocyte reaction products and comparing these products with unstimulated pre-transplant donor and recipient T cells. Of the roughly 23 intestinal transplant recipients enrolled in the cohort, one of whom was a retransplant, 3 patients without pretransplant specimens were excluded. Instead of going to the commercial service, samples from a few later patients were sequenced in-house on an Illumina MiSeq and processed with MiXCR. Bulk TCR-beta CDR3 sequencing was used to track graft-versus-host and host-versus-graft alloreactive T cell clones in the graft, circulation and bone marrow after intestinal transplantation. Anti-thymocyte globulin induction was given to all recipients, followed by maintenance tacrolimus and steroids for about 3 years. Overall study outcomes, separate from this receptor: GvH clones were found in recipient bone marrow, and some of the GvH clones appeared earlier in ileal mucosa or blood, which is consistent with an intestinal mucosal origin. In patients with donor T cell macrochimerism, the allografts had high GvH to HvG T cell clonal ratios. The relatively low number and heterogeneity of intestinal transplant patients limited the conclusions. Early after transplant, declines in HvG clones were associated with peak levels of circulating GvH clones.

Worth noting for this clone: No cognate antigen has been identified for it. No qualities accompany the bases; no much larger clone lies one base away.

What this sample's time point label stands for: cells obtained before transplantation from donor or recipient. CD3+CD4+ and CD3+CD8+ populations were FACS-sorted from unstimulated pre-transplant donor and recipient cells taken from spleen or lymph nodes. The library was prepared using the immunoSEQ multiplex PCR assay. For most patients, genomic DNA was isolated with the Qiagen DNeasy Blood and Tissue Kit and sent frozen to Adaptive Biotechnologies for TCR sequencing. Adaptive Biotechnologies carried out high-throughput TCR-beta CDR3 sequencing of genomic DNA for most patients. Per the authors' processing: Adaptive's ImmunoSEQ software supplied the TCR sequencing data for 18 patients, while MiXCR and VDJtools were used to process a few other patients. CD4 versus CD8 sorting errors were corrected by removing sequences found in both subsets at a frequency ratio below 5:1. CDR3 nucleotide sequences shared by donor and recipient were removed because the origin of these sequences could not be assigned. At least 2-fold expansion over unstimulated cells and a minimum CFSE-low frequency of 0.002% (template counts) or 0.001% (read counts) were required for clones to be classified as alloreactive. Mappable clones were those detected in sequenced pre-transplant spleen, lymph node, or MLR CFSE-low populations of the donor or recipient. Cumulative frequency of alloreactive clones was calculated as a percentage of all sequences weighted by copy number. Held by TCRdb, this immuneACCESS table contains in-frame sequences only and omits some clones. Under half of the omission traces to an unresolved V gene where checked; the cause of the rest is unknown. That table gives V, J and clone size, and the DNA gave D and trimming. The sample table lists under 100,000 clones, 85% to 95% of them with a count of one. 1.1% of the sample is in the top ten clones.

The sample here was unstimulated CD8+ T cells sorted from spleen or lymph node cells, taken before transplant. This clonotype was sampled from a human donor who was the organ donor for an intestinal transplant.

The DNA sequence reads TGCAGTGCTAGTAACAGCAATGAGCAGTTCTTC. It codes for CSASNSNEQFF. Here the chain combines TRBV20-1 and TRBJ2-1; the D gene is unclear. As encoded in the germline V gene (reference sequence), CDR1 is DFQATT while CDR2 is SNEGSKA. From the cysteine through the phenylalanine, the CDR3 covers 11 amino acids. Only CDR3 DNA is held: 33 bases, read in frame from base 1. V is pared back by 3 bases and J by 6 bases, with 6 bases lying between the germline termini.